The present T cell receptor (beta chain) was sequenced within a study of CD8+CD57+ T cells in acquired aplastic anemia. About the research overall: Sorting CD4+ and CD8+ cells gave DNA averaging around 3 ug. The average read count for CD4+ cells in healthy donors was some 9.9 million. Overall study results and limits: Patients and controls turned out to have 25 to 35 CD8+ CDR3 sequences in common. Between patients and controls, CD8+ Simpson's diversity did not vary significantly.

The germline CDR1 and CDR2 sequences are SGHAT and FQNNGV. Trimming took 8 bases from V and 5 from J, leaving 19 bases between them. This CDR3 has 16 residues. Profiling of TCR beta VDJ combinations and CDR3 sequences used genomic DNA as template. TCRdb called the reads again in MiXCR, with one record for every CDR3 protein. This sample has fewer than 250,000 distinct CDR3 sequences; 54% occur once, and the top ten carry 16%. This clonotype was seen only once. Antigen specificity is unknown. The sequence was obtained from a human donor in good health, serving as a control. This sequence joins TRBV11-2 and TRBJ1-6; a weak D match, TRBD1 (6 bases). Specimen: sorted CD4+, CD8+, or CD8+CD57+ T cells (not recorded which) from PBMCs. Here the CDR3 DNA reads TGTGCCAGCGGACATGAGGGGGGTGCGGATAATTCACCCCTCCACTTT. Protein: CASGHEGGADNSPLHF. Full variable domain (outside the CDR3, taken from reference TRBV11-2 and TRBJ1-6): EAGVAQSPRYKIIEKRQSVAFWCNPISGHATLYWYQQILGQGPKLLIQFQNNGVVDDSQLPKDRFSAERLKGVDSTLKIQPAKLEDSAVYLCASGHEGGADNSPLHFGNGTRLTVT.